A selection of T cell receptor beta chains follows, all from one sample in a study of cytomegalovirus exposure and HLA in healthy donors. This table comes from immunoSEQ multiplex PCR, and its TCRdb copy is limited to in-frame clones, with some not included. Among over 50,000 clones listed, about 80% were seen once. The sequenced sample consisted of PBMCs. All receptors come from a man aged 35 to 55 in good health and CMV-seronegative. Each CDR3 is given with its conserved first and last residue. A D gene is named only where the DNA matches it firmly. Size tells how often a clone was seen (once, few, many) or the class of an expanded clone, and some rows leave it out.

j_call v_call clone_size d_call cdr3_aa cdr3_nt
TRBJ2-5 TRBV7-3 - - CASSSTGQTWTPQYF TGTGCCAGCAGCTCCACAGGGCAAACCTGGACTCCCCAGTACTTC
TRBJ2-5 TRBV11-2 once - CASSLAPSGRALVTQYF TGTGCCAGCAGCTTAGCGCCTTCGGGCAGGGCCTTAGTGACCCAGTACTTC
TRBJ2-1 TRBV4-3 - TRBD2 CASSQDEGTSWGNEQFF TGCGCCAGCAGCCAAGATGAGGGGACTAGTTGGGGCAATGAGCAGTTCTTC
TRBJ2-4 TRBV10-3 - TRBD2 CAISTPRGVAKNIQYF TGTGCCATCAGTACCCCGCGGGGGGTAGCCAAAAACATTCAGTACTTC
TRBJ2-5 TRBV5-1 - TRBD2 CASILGRGGQETQYF TGCGCCAGCATTTTAGGGAGGGGTGGTCAAGAGACCCAGTACTTC
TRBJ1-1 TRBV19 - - CASSIAVQKAFF TGTGCCAGTAGTATAGCAGTTCAGAAAGCTTTCTTT
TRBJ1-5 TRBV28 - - CASGIQGGNQPQHF TGTGCCAGCGGCATACAGGGTGGCAATCAGCCCCAGCATTTT
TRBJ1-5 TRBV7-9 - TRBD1 CASSLGTGFDNQPQHF TGTGCCAGCAGCTTAGGGACAGGGTTTGACAATCAGCCCCAGCATTTT
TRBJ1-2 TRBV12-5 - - CAPEGESGYTF TGTGCCCCCGAGGGAGAATCTGGCTACACCTTC
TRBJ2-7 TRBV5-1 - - CASREWGISDEQYF TGCGCCAGCAGGGAATGGGGCATCTCCGACGAGCAGTACTTC
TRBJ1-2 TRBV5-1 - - CASSPQGDYGYTF TGCGCCAGCAGCCCGCAAGGGGACTATGGCTACACCTTC
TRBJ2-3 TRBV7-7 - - CASSLADGSTDTQYF TGTGCTAGCAGCTTAGCGGATGGGAGTACAGATACGCAGTATTTT
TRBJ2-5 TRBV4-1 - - CASSQAPAVQETQYF TGCGCCAGCAGCCAAGCTCCAGCGGTCCAAGAGACCCAGTACTTC
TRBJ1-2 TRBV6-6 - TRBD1 CASNLDRGYGYTF TGTGCCAGCAACCTGGACAGGGGGTATGGCTACACCTTC
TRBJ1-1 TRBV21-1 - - CASTLIQGITEAFF TGTGCCAGCACCCTTATCCAGGGGATCACTGAAGCTTTCTTT
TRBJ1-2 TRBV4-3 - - CASSQDSTYGYTF TGCGCCAGCAGCCAAGATTCTACCTATGGCTACACCTTC
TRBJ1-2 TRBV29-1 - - CSVIPLGSNYGYTF TGCAGCGTCATACCGCTGGGGAGTAACTATGGCTACACCTTC
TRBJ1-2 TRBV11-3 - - CASSLAGELTNYGYTF TGTGCCAGCAGCTTAGCCGGGGAGTTAACTAACTATGGCTACACCTTC